These 2 T cell receptor beta chains came from one sample sequenced in a study of beta chain features in type 1 diabetes listed by TCRdb under 2018. Libraries were prepared through the immunoSEQ multiplex PCR assay. The entire isolated RNA was reverse transcribed using the High Capacity cDNA Reverse Transcription Kit, and thus expressed TCRB transcripts were sequenced. TCRdb stores this immuneACCESS table with in-frame sequences only. Part of the clones is absent; in the studies checked, under half of the shortfall reflects unresolved V genes, and no reason is known for the rest. For this sample there are under 450,000 clones; approximately 15% appear just once. Clones ranked in the top ten supply about 0.04% of the sample. Sequencing used naive CD4+ T cells from blood. This specimen's cell subset or site label, per the study, means: true naive CD4+ T cells. The receptor source for this set is a man aged 25 to 40 in good health.

This clone was picked up a small number of times. The chain employs TRBV10-3 and TRBJ2-5, with 10 bases that match TRBD2. There are 17 residues in the CDR3. The germline V gene has CDR1 ENHRY and CDR2 SYGVKD. J was trimmed by 4 bases and V by 0 bases; bases with no gene match: 8. The CDR3 spells CAISESGLAGVIETQYF. In DNA, the CDR3 is TGTGCCATCAGTGAGTCGGGGCTAGCGGGAGTAATAGAGACCCAGTACTTC.

This clone was seen more than once but under ten times. The gene calls are TRBV20-1 and TRBJ1-1; the D is unclear. This CDR3 is 11 amino acids long. The germline gives CDR1 DFQATT, CDR2 SNEGSKA (reference sequence). V was pared by 0 bases and J by 8 bases, with 7 bases between. In DNA form, the CDR3 reads TGCAGTGCTAGAGATAATTTGGAAGCTTTCTTT. Translating gives CSARDNLEAFF.